What follows describes a single T cell receptor (beta chain). Its antigen remains unknown. The ends were cut back, 1 base at V and 4 bases at J, with 11 bases in the middle. This CDR3 has 14 residues. The germline V gene encodes CDR1 MGHRA and CDR2 YSYEKL. The sample originates from a study of cytomegalovirus exposure and HLA in healthy donors. Study at large: The same platform was used for the 95 to 150 validation repertoires and the roughly 640 first-cohort repertoires, a later analysis reported. General study results and limits: Within the 130 or so validation repertoires, first-cohort TCR clusters tended to co-occur, according to a later analysis.

Only in-frame clones appear in the TCRdb table, and some are missing; sequencing was by immunoSEQ multiplex PCR. The table lists more than 85,000 clones, just under 95% of them singletons, with almost 0.9% in the top ten. The chain has TRBV4-1 and TRBJ2-7; perhaps TRBD2 as D (5 bases). This clonotype originated in a young woman in good health and CMV-seronegative. The material sequenced was PBMCs. The CDR3 bases are TGCGCCAGCAGCCAAGGGACTTACCAATACGAGCAGTACTTC. Amino acid sequence: CASSQGTYQYEQYF.